This T cell receptor (beta chain) was identified in a study of blood T cell repertoires in COVID-19. Study as a whole: Acute and convalescent COVID-19 specimens originated in the United States, Italy and Spain. Sample material is recorded as cDNA or gDNA derived from T cells, B-cell-depleted T cells, or PBMCs.

Germline CDR1 is ENHRY and CDR2 is SYGVKD. The CDR3 totals 16 residues. V gave up 6 bases and J gave up 6 bases; unmatched junction bases: 14. Original handling: By means of reference gene primer amplification, nucleated cell counts were estimated. The assay was immunoSEQ multiplex PCR, and TCRdb's table has in-frame clones only and misses some. V and J calls and clone size are copied from that table; D and trimming were computed from the DNA. The sample comprises around 60,000 clones, 86% of which are singletons, and approximately 1.2% rests with the top ten. The genes are TRBV10-3 and TRBJ1-1; 9 bases align to TRBD1. This sequence was found in a woman older than 75 with acute or convalescent COVID-19. Material: peripheral blood. The CDR3 reads CAIRSRDRDQLAEAFF. CDR3 DNA sequence: TGTGCCATCAGGTCCCGGGACAGGGACCAACTGGCTGAAGCTTTCTTT.